This record concerns one T cell receptor (beta chain) sequence. What it binds is not known. The ends were cut back, 3 bases at V and 6 bases at J, with 16 bases in the middle. The CDR3 extends over 15 amino acids. Germline V gene lookup returns CDR1 ENHRY and CDR2 SYGVKD. Clones were read by immunoSEQ multiplex PCR, and TCRdb kept only the in-frame ones, dropping some. This sample has approximately 26,000 clones, with about four fifths found just once. The source of the sample is a study of OX40 agonist ivuxolimab in advanced cancers. Study background: Prior checkpoint blockade (anti-PD-1, anti-PD-L1 or anti-CTLA-4) was permitted; 40% had it. Partial responses were achieved by three patients: one hepatocellular carcinoma, two cutaneous melanoma.

Study observations and caveats: Low levels of normalized T-cell clonal expansion also appeared in some nonresponders. With doses of 0.1 to 3.0 mg/kg, CD4+ and CD8+ blood T cells had undergone clonal expansion by week 6.

The TCR was taken from an adult with an advanced solid tumor such as melanoma, head and neck, liver or kidney cancer. V and J are TRBV10-3 and TRBJ2-3; no clear D gene. The sequencing used CD4+ or CD8+ T cells sorted from blood, collected in a trial of the OX40 agonist ivuxolimab. CDR3 in DNA: TGTGCCATCAGTGATAACGGCCGACCGGCGGATACGCAGTATTTT. This codes for CAISDNGRPADTQYF.